The 29 T cell receptor beta chains given below trace back to one sample, sequenced in a study of T cells after yellow fever vaccination (dated by TCRdb to about 2019). Library creation used 5' RACE. TCRdb shows the sequencer as Illumina HiSeq 2500. TCRdb reran the public reads through fastp at Q25 and MiXCR, keeping productive beta chains. One record per CDR3 amino acid sequence lists the most common genes and DNA. Recorded for this sample are a few hundred thousand distinct CDR3 sequences; roughly a sixth of them occurred a single time. The top ten constitute around a sixth of the sample. The label giving this sample's treatment or condition can be read as: live attenuated yellow fever vaccine strain. Sequencing was performed on PBMCs, taken 5 days after the first yellow fever vaccination. These receptors came from a man aged 18-30 years who received the YFV17D yellow fever vaccine.

The chain employs TRBV12-3 or TRBV12-4 and TRBJ2-1; 11 bases align to TRBD1. CDR3 size: 15 residues. V was clipped by 6 bases and J by 4 bases; unmatched bases: 5. The CDR3 nucleotides are TGTGCCAGCAGGCGGACAGGGGGCGGATACAATGAGCAGTTCTTC. Encoded protein: CASRRTGGGYNEQFF.

The J gene is TRBJ2-3, the V gene TRBV20-1, with TRBD1 identical over 8 bases. With 4 bases clipped from V and 5 bases from J, the junction kept 8 bases outside the gene matches. There are 14 residues in the CDR3. Germline CDR1 is DFQATT and CDR2 is SNEGSKA (reference sequence). The CDR3 is CSATDRGSRDTQYF. CDR3 sequence (DNA): TGCAGTGCTACCGACAGGGGATCGAGAGATACGCAGTATTTT.

The chain couples TRBV20-1 to TRBJ2-7; D is unresolved. This CDR3 is built from 14 residues. V dropped 1 base and J dropped 4 bases, with 14 bases sitting between them. The germline V gene encodes CDR1 DFQATT and CDR2 SNEGSKA (reference sequence). The CDR3 DNA is TGCAGTGCTAGAGGCCCAGTTACAACTTACGAGCAGTACGTC. Encoded protein: CSARGPVTTYEQYV.

The rearrangement links TRBV28 to TRBJ2-1, with 13 positions matching TRBD2. The V gene end was trimmed by 5 bases and the J gene end by 7 bases; junction bases not matched to a gene: 5. The CDR3 contains 15 residues. CDR1 is MDHEN, CDR2 SYDVKM, per germline. CDR3 nucleotide sequence: TGTGCCAGCAGTCCACTAGCGGGGGGGGCGAATGAGCAGTTCTTC. Its protein product is CASSPLAGGANEQFF. Drawing the rest from reference TRBV28 and TRBJ2-1, the complete variable domain is DVKVTQSSRYLVKRTGEKVFLECVQDMDHENMFWYRQDPGLGLRLIYFSYDVKMKEKGDIPEGYSVSREKKERFSLILESASTNQTSMYLCASSPLAGGANEQFFGPGTRLTVL.

This clonotype was found many times. The chain is built from TRBV5-1 and TRBJ2-7, with 9 bases lining up with TRBD1. V shed 2 bases, J shed 6 bases, and the junction held 6 bases outside the gene matches. CDR3 length: 14 residues. Germline CDR1 and CDR2: SGHRS and YFSETQ. The DNA for the CDR3 is TGCGCCAGCAGCTTTCTTACAGGGGGCTCCGAGCAGTACTTC. It codes for CASSFLTGGSEQYF.

The CDR3 coding sequence is TGTGCCAGCAGCTTAGCAAGCGGGGCTAATCAGCCCCAGCATTTT. Translated: CASSLASGANQPQHF. The chain recombines TRBV11-2 with TRBJ1-5; TRBD1 might be the D (5 bases). The ends were cut back, 1 base at V and 4 bases at J, with 11 bases in the middle. The CDR3 contains 15 residues. Germline V lookup: CDR1 SGHAT, CDR2 FQNNGV.

This clonotype came up a few times. This chain joins TRBV7-2 and TRBJ1-6; 7 bases agree with TRBD1. J lost 8 bases, V lost 3 bases, and 1 base had no gene match. The germline V gene has CDR1 SGHTA and CDR2 FQGNSA. The CDR3 runs to 13 residues. Written as DNA, the CDR3 is TGTGCCAGCAGCTTCGACAGGGATTCACCCCTCCACTTT. This sequence encodes CASSFDRDSPLHF.

The rearrangement uses TRBV7-8 and TRBJ2-7; D remains unclear. Per germline, CDR1 SGHVS and CDR2 FQNEAQ. This CDR3 spans 14 amino acids. Trimming stripped 6 bases from V and 2 bases from J, with 14 bases between. CDR3 nucleotides: TGTGCCAGCAGGTCCCGATGGCCCACCTACGAGCAGTACGTC. Its protein is CASRSRWPTYEQYV.

The J gene is TRBJ2-7, the V gene TRBV5-1; D remains ambiguous. Deletions cut 4 bases from V and 0 bases from J, with 8 bases between. This CDR3 has 13 amino acids. Germline CDR1 reads SGHRS; CDR2 reads YFSETQ. The CDR3 region has the DNA TGCGCCAGCAGCGGGCAGTCCTCCTACGAGCAGTACTTC. Translating gives CASSGQSSYEQYF. The variable domain in full, with the rest retrieved from reference TRBV5-1 and TRBJ2-7, is KAGVTQTPRYLIKTRGQQVTLSCSPISGHRSVSWYQQTPGQGLQFLFEYFSETQRNKGNFPGRFSGRQFSNSRSEMNVSTLELGDSALYLCASSGQSSYEQYFGPGTRLTVT.

This sequence joins TRBV27 and TRBJ2-1; 7 bases are a match to TRBD2. J lost 9 bases, V lost 5 bases, and 7 bases had no gene match. This CDR3 has 13 residues. Per germline, CDR1 MNHEY and CDR2 SMNVEV (reference sequence). The CDR3 here is CASSAGLVGEQFF. The CDR3 nucleotides read TGTGCCAGCAGTGCCGGACTAGTCGGTGAGCAGTTCTTC.

This clonotype appeared a few times. The chain combines TRBV14 with TRBJ1-1; the D gene is possibly TRBD1 (5 bases). V dropped 5 bases and J dropped 5 bases, with 12 bases sitting between them. The CDR3 has 13 residues. The germline CDR1 and CDR2 sequences are SGHDN and FVKESK. This chain's CDR3 is CASSGTQSTEAFF. CDR3 nucleotides: TGTGCCAGCAGCGGGACCCAGAGTACTGAAGCTTTCTTT.

This clonotype was detected a few times. V usage is TRBV6-5 and J usage is TRBJ1-1; D is unclear. The CDR3 contains 14 residues. The V and J ends lost 4 bases and 6 bases respectively, with 15 bases between them. Looked up from germline, CDR1 is MNHEY and CDR2 is SVGAGI. CDR3 bases: TGTGCCAGCAGTTTAAGAGGGAAAATCGCTGAAGCTTTCTTT. This gives the protein CASSLRGKIAEAFF.

This clonotype was counted between two and nine times. This chain uses TRBV12-3 or TRBV12-4 with TRBJ2-7; D is uncertain. Deletions cut 5 bases from V and 0 bases from J, with 17 bases between. The CDR3 sequence is 16 residues long. The DNA for the CDR3 is TGTGCCAGCAGTCCGGCTTCCGCTCAAAGCTCCTACGAGCAGTACGTC. Protein: CASSPASAQSSYEQYV.

The chain employs TRBV5-1 and TRBJ2-7; 9 bases align to TRBD1. CDR3 size: 15 residues. V was clipped by 2 bases and J by 6 bases; unmatched bases: 9. Germline assignment: CDR1 SGHRS and CDR2 YFSETQ. CDR3 nucleotides: TGCGCCAGCAGCTTACGGGGACAGGGCTTCTCCGAGCAGTACGTC. Translation: CASSLRGQGFSEQYV.

On this clonotype: The junction does not match germline at one end; this may be a read error. V gene TRBV7-7 combines with J gene TRBJ2-3; 10 bases map to TRBD2. The CDR3 has 15 residues. The germline gives CDR1 SSHAT, CDR2 FNYEAQ (reference sequence). In DNA form, the CDR3 reads TGTGCTAGCAGCCCTAGCGGGGGACCCCAGGGAACGCAGTATTTT. This encodes CASSPSGGPQGTQYF.

In its sample, this clonotype was seen many times. CDR3 in amino acids: CASSQVLGGGQPQHF. The CDR3 DNA follows: TGCGCCAGCAGCCAAGTCTTGGGGGGAGGGCAGCCCCAGCATTTT. The chain is built from TRBV4-3 and TRBJ1-5; D possibly corresponds to TRBD1 (5 bases). Germline assignment: CDR1 LGHNA and CDR2 YSLEER. The germline V and J ends were trimmed by 1 base and 7 bases, with 14 bases remaining between them. The CDR3 has 15 amino acids.

The chain uses TRBV5-1 and TRBJ1-6, with D possibly matching TRBD1 (5 bases). Germline loops: CDR1 SGHRS, CDR2 YFSETQ. V was cut by 0 bases and J by 11 bases, with 18 bases left in between. The CDR3 extends over 16 amino acids. CDR3 bases: TGCGCCAGCAGCTTGGGGGCCCCCCGGGACGGGACACCCCTCCACTTT. This translates into CASSLGAPRDGTPLHF.

This clonotype has at least ten counts. The chain joins TRBV7-9 to TRBJ2-7, with 7 bases that match TRBD1. V lost 5 bases and J lost 5; bases outside the gene matches: 3. This CDR3 has 12 residues. Germline V gene lookup returns CDR1 SEHNR and CDR2 FQNEAQ (reference sequence). CDR3 sequence: CASSPQGNEQYV. In nucleotides, the CDR3 is TGTGCCAGCAGCCCACAGGGGAACGAGCAGTACGTC.

In this sample, this clonotype turned up a few times. V gene TRBV4-2 combines with J gene TRBJ1-2; no firm D call. The germline CDR1 and CDR2 sequences are LGHNA and YNFKEQ. Trimming removed 2 bases at V and 1 base at J, with 14 bases between. CDR3 length equals 16 residues. The CDR3 is CASSQTAISGNYGYTF. CDR3 bases: TGTGCCAGCAGCCAAACAGCCATCTCGGGTAACTATGGCTACACCTTC.

V is TRBV5-1 and J is TRBJ1-1; 7 nucleotides agree with TRBD1. This CDR3 contains 15 residues. Germline CDR1 SGHRS, CDR2 YFSETQ. Trimming removed 4 bases from V and 4 bases from J; junction bases left unmatched: 10. This CDR3 reads CASSLEGQRATEAFF. Written as DNA, the CDR3 is TGCGCCAGCAGCCTGGAGGGACAGAGGGCCACTGAAGCTTTCTTT.

This clonotype was found a few times. The rearrangement links TRBV24-1 to TRBJ2-5; maybe TRBD2 (6 bases). The CDR3 sequence is 16 residues long. The ends were cut back, 3 bases at V and 1 base at J, with 14 bases in the middle. Germline loops: CDR1 KGHDR, CDR2 SFDVKD. CDR3 sequence reads: CATSDAAGGVQETQYF. The CDR3 DNA is TGTGCCACCAGTGATGCGGCTGGAGGGGTCCAAGAGACCCAGTACTTC.

Only one count was recorded for this clonotype. The gene calls are TRBV29-1 and TRBJ2-1, with unresolved D. The ends were cut back, 5 bases at V and 5 bases at J, with 13 bases in the middle. Germline V CDR1 and CDR2: SQVTM, ANQGSEA. There are 13 residues in the CDR3. CDR3 residues: CSVYRRPNNEQFF. CDR3 bases: TGCAGCGTTTATAGGCGGCCAAACAATGAGCAGTTCTTC.

This chain uses TRBV6-1 with TRBJ1-2; the match to TRBD1 covers 9 bases. V lost 2 bases, J lost 11 bases, and 9 bases stayed unmatched. CDR1 is MNHNS, CDR2 SASEGT, per germline. CDR3 length: 14 residues. Here the CDR3 reads CASSELRTGDGYTF. DNA for the CDR3: TGTGCCAGCAGTGAACTTAGGACAGGGGACGGGTACACCTTC.

V and J are TRBV5-1 and TRBJ2-7; D call uncertain. The germline gives CDR1 SGHRS, CDR2 YFSETQ. The CDR3 runs 13 residues. V dropped 0 bases and J dropped 3 bases, with 7 bases sitting between them. DNA of the CDR3: TGCGCCAGCAGCTTGGCCGAATTCTACGAGCAGTACTTC. This gives the protein CASSLAEFYEQYF.

This clonotype was found many times. The gene calls are TRBV27 and TRBJ1-6; D remains unclear. V was clipped by 5 bases and J by 0 bases, with 11 bases between them. The CDR3 covers 16 residues. Germline V gene lookup returns CDR1 MNHEY and CDR2 SMNVEV (reference sequence). CDR3 in amino acids: CASSPRGSSYNSPLHF. CDR3 nucleotide sequence: TGTGCCAGCAGTCCGCGAGGGAGCTCCTATAATTCACCCCTCCACTTT.

This clonotype has only a few counts. V gene TRBV7-8 combines with J gene TRBJ2-5; the D is unclear. Trimming took off 5 bases at V and 5 bases at J, with 9 bases between the two ends. Germline-derived CDR1 and CDR2 are SGHVS and FQNEAQ. This CDR3 spans 12 amino acids. The CDR3, as DNA: TGTGCCAGCAGCAGCCTGTGGGAGACCCAGTACTTC. This sequence encodes CASSSLWETQYF.

This chain connects TRBV5-1 to TRBJ2-3; the D gene is possibly TRBD2 (6 bases). The CDR3 consists of 14 residues. With 7 bases removed from V and 3 bases from J, the gap between germline ends came to 15 bases. The V gene's germline CDR1 is SGHRS and CDR2 YFSETQ. The CDR3 region has the DNA TGCGCCAGCTGCACAGCGGGTGTAACAGATACGCAGTATTTT. It is translated as CASCTAGVTDTQYF.

This clonotype was seen more than once but under ten times. The V call is TRBV7-8, the J call TRBJ1-6, with D unclear. Trimming left V 1 base short and J 7 bases short, with 11 bases between. This CDR3 is built from 15 residues. Looked up from germline, CDR1 is SGHVS and CDR2 is FQNEAQ. The CDR3 DNA follows: TGTGCCAGCAGCTTAGGGCGCGCGGAAAATTCACCCCTCCACTTT. This sequence encodes CASSLGRAENSPLHF.

The CDR3 nucleotides read TGTGCCAGCAGCTTGGAAATTGGCGAAAAACTGTTTTTT. Residues: CASSLEIGEKLFF. The chain links TRBV5-6 to TRBJ1-4; D is ambiguous. V shed 0 bases and J shed 8 bases, with 8 bases lying between them. The CDR3 has 13 amino acids. Germline V gives CDR1 SGHDT, CDR2 YYEEEE.